The 10 T cell receptor beta chains below were found in one sample sequenced in a study of blood T cell repertoires in COVID-19. Assay used: immunoSEQ multiplex PCR; TCRdb lists only in-frame clones, some missing. The sample includes about 29,000 clones, around 92% of them seen just once. What was sequenced was peripheral blood. The receptors were gathered from a human donor in a cohort sampled during active COVID-19.

The chain joins TRBV5-6 to TRBJ1-2; TRBD1 matches at 7 bases. V was clipped by 1 base and J by 4 bases; unmatched bases: 4. Germline values: CDR1 SGHDT, CDR2 YYEEEE. The CDR3 has 14 residues. CDR3 sequence (DNA): TGTGCCAGCAGCTTGCCAGGGGGGACCTATGGCTACACCTTC. Translated: CASSLPGGTYGYTF.

The CDR3 DNA reads as TGCGCCAGCAGTGAGTCCGAGGTCCCAGATACGCAGTATTTT. Encoded protein: CASSESEVPDTQYF. This chain joins TRBV10-1 and TRBJ2-3; D not resolved. The CDR3 is 14 residues long. The germline V gene encodes CDR1 WNHNN and CDR2 SYGVQD (reference sequence). The V gene lost 0 bases and the J gene lost 4 bases, with 8 bases spanning the gap.

The chain uses TRBV7-3 and TRBJ2-1; 10 nucleotides match TRBD2. The CDR3 loop spans 17 amino acids. CDR1 SGHTA and CDR2 FQGTGA come from the germline V gene. Trimming cost V 5 bases and J 2 bases; bases outside gene matches: 9. This CDR3 reads CASSPTSSGGPYNEQFF. The DNA of the CDR3 is TGTGCCAGCAGCCCCACCTCTAGCGGGGGTCCCTACAATGAGCAGTTCTTC.

The V gene is TRBV5-4, the J gene TRBJ2-2; 8 bases align to TRBD1. The V gene end was trimmed by 4 bases and the J gene end by 2 bases; junction bases not matched to a gene: 7. CDR3 size: 16 residues. The germline V gene encodes CDR1 SGHNT and CDR2 YYREEE (reference sequence). CDR3 bases: TGTGCCAGCAGCCATCCGGGACAGGAAAACACCGGGGAGCTGTTTTTT. This gives the protein CASSHPGQENTGELFF.

The CDR3 is CASSLRLDQSTDTQYF. The CDR3 bases are TGTGCCAGCAGCCTAAGACTAGACCAAAGCACAGATACGCAGTATTTT. The chain joins TRBV11-2 to TRBJ2-3; a weak D match, TRBD2 (6 bases). The V gene's germline CDR1 is SGHAT and CDR2 FQNNGV. The CDR3 is 16 residues long. V dropped 5 bases and J dropped 0 bases, with 15 bases sitting between them.

This clone was seen just once. V gene TRBV18 combines with J gene TRBJ1-1; D possibly corresponds to TRBD1 (5 bases). The CDR3 sequence is 13 residues long. Germline CDR1 is KGHSH and CDR2 is LQKENI. Trimming cost V 4 bases and J 6 bases, with 12 bases left between them. The CDR3 nucleotides are TGTGCCAGCTCACGGGGCGACGCCGCTGAAGCTTTCTTT. Translation: CASSRGDAAEAFF. Full variable domain (remainder filled in from reference TRBV18 and TRBJ1-1): NAGVMQNPRHLVRRRGQEARLRCSPMKGHSHVYWYRQLPEEGLKFMVYLQKENIIDESGMPKERFSAEFPKEGPSILRIQQVVRGDSAAYFCASSRGDAAEAFFGQGTRLTVV.

The chain combines TRBV24-1 with TRBJ2-7; no reliable D call. The CDR3 has 13 amino acids. The germline gives CDR1 KGHDR, CDR2 SFDVKD. Trimming left V 3 bases short and J 3 bases short, with 8 bases between. CDR3 coding DNA: TGTGCCACCAGTGATACGAACGGCTACGAGCAGTACTTC. Translating gives CATSDTNGYEQYF.

The V gene is TRBV5-1, the J gene TRBJ2-3; TRBD2 matches at 7 bases. Germline V gene sequence: CDR1 SGHRS, CDR2 YFSETQ. The CDR3 extends over 16 amino acids. V gave up 0 bases and J gave up 3 bases; unmatched junction bases: 7. CDR3 sequence (DNA): TGCGCCAGCAGCTTGGGGCCTAGCGGCGGGACAGATACGCAGTATTTT. Protein sequence: CASSLGPSGGTDTQYF.

The chain combines TRBV3-1 (or the pseudogene TRBV3-2) with TRBJ2-1; 9 bases align to TRBD2. Germline lookup yields CDR1 LGHDT and CDR2 YNNKEL (reference sequence). Trimming took 4 bases from V and 5 from J; bases not matched to a gene: 9. This CDR3 has 16 residues. The CDR3 DNA reads as TGTGCCAGCAGCCCGAGGGGCGGGGGGGCGAACAATGAGCAGTTCTTC. This sequence encodes CASSPRGGGANNEQFF.

The chain is built from TRBV25-1 and TRBJ2-3, with TRBD2 matching over 11 bases. The V gene's germline CDR1 is MGHDK and CDR2 SYGVNS. CDR3 size: 16 residues. Trimming at V came to 4 bases and at J to 2 bases, leaving 5 bases not matched to a gene. The CDR3 sequence: CASSGASGGFTDTQYF. CDR3 nucleotides: TGTGCCAGCAGTGGCGCTAGCGGGGGGTTCACAGATACGCAGTATTTT. Combining the CDR3 with reference TRBV25-1 and TRBJ2-3 gives the whole variable domain EADIYQTPRYLVIGTGKKITLECSQTMGHDKMYWYQQDPGMELHLIHYSYGVNSTEKGDLSSESTVSRIRTEHFPLTLESARPSHTSQYLCASSGASGGFTDTQYFGPGTRLTVL.